These 11 T cell receptor beta chains share one sample of origin, sequenced in a study of control samples from healthy donors and cancer patients. Using immunoSEQ multiplex PCR, the repertoire was profiled, and TCRdb retains in-frame clones only, with some absent. The top ten hold about 16% of the sample, which has about 80,000 clones, about nine tenths seen once. The sequenced sample was blood. The source of these receptors is a man aged 45 to 65 in good health.

Only one count was recorded for this clone. The gene calls are TRBV3-1 (or the pseudogene TRBV3-2) and TRBJ1-2, with D unresolved. V was shortened by 6 bases and J by 8 bases, with 13 bases between the two germline ends. The germline CDR1 and CDR2 sequences are LGHDT and YNNKEL (reference sequence). The CDR3 has 12 amino acids. The CDR3 spells CASSQRPLGYTF. DNA for the CDR3: TGTGCCAGCAGTCAAAGGCCCTTGGGCTACACCTTC.

V and J are TRBV19 and TRBJ1-1, with 7 nucleotides matching TRBD1. CDR1 and CDR2 from the germline V gene are LNHDA and SQIVND (reference sequence). The V gene end was trimmed by 7 bases and the J gene end by 5 bases; junction bases not matched to a gene: 16. This CDR3 contains 16 residues. The CDR3 DNA reads TGTGCCAGTACCCCCGGGACAGACCATTTGCAGACTGAAGCTTTCTTT. Residues: CASTPGTDHLQTEAFF. The full variable domain, with the rest looked up from reference TRBV19 and TRBJ1-1, is DGGITQSPKYLFRKEGQNVTLSCEQNLNHDAMYWYRQDPGQGLRLIYYSQIVNDFQKGDIAEGYSVSREKKESFPLTVTSAQKNPTAFYLCASTPGTDHLQTEAFFGQGTRLTVV.

The chain links TRBV3-1 (or the pseudogene TRBV3-2) to TRBJ2-7; 10 bases line up with TRBD2. The germline gives CDR1 LGHDT, CDR2 YNNKEL (reference sequence). Trimming at V came to 7 bases and at J to 0 bases, leaving 6 bases not matched to a gene. This CDR3 is 15 amino acids long. CDR3 in amino acids: CASTPAGGRSYEQYF. Here the CDR3 DNA reads TGTGCCAGCACCCCAGCGGGGGGGCGCTCCTACGAGCAGTACTTC.

The CDR3 protein is CASSLAPIPKPGNTIYF. DNA of the CDR3: TGTGCCAGCAGCTTAGCCCCAATCCCCAAACCCGGAAACACCATATATTTT. V is TRBV11-2 and J is TRBJ1-3; no definite D call. With 1 base removed from V and 4 bases from J, the gap between germline ends came to 17 bases. The CDR3 extends over 17 amino acids. The germline V gene encodes CDR1 SGHAT and CDR2 FQNNGV.

V usage is TRBV5-8 and J usage is TRBJ2-1; the match to TRBD2 covers 12 bases. The CDR3 runs to 17 residues. The V gene end was trimmed by 3 bases and the J gene end by 4 bases; junction bases not matched to a gene: 8. Germline V gene data show CDR1 as SGHTS and CDR2 as YDEGEE. Here the CDR3 DNA reads TGTGCCAGCAGCTCGGGAAGACTAGCGGGGGATTACAATGAGCAGTTCTTC. It is translated as CASSSGRLAGDYNEQFF. The whole variable domain, remainder taken from reference TRBV5-8 and TRBJ2-1, is EAGVTQSPTHLIKTRGQQATLRCSPISGHTSVYWYQQALGLGLQFLLWYDEGEERNRGNFPPRFSGRQFPNYSSELNVNALELEDSALYLCASSSGRLAGDYNEQFFGPGTRLTVL.

The chain carries TRBV6-5 and TRBJ1-2; D might be TRBD1 (6 bases). Trimming left V 8 bases short and J 4 bases short, with 11 bases between. The CDR3 totals 12 residues. Germline V gene sequence: CDR1 MNHEY, CDR2 SVGAGI. CDR3 coding DNA: TGTGCCAGCCGGGACACAGTCTATGGCTACACCTTC. Amino acid sequence: CASRDTVYGYTF.

This chain links TRBV3-1 (or the pseudogene TRBV3-2) with TRBJ2-5; either TRBD1 or TRBD2 may supply D (5 bases each). The CDR3 sequence is 14 residues long. Germline loops: CDR1 LGHDT, CDR2 YNNKEL (reference sequence). V dropped 3 bases and J dropped 2 bases, with 10 bases sitting between them. Written as DNA, the CDR3 is TGTGCCAGCAGCCAGAGGGGTATGCAAGAGACCCAGTACTTC. Protein product: CASSQRGMQETQYF.

This clone is a singleton in its sample. The J gene is TRBJ1-5, the V gene TRBV6-6; D is perhaps TRBD1 (5 bases). Looked up from germline, CDR1 is MNHNY and CDR2 is SVGAGI (reference sequence). This CDR3 has 15 residues. V lost 3 bases to trimming and J lost 3 bases, with 12 bases between them. This chain's CDR3 is CASSYRGRDNQPQHF. The CDR3, as DNA: TGTGCCAGCAGTTATAGGGGCCGGGACAATCAGCCCCAGCATTTT.

This clone showed up just once. The chain is built from TRBV4-1 and TRBJ2-7, with 7 bases that match TRBD1. The CDR3 contains 15 residues. Germline CDR1 MGHRA, CDR2 YSYEKL. Losses at the gene ends were 1 base for V and 3 bases for J; bases not matched to a gene: 6. CDR3 protein: CASSQGQGQIYEQYF. The CDR3 DNA is TGCGCCAGCAGCCAAGGCCAGGGACAGATCTACGAGCAGTACTTC.

This rearrangement joins TRBV25-1 to TRBJ2-1; D possibly uses TRBD1 or TRBD2 (5 bases each). Per germline, CDR1 MGHDK and CDR2 SYGVNS. The CDR3 is 14 amino acids. V was trimmed by 2 bases and J by 0 bases, leaving 5 bases between them. In nucleotides, the CDR3 is TGTGCCAGCAGTGAAGGGGGCTCCTACAATGAGCAGTTCTTC. Protein sequence: CASSEGGSYNEQFF.

V gene TRBV29-1 combines with J gene TRBJ2-1, with 9 bases identical to TRBD2. The CDR3 consists of 16 residues. The trim removed 8 bases at V and 3 bases at J, leaving 14 bases unmatched. Germline V gene data show CDR1 as SQVTM and CDR2 as ANQGSEA. The CDR3: CSIGGTTSGDYNEQFF. The CDR3 nucleotides read TGCAGCATCGGGGGAACGACTAGCGGTGACTACAATGAGCAGTTCTTC.